Listed here is a single T cell receptor (beta chain). The antigen remains unidentified. This CDR3 has 18 amino acids. V was cut by 4 bases and J by 3 bases, with 22 bases left in between. Germline V gene lookup returns CDR1 LGHNT and CDR2 FRNRAP. The sample comes from a study of shared clonotypes between healthy human individuals. Points from the study as a whole: Four donors shared approximately 5% of their naive CD4 clonotypes. Genetic and exposure-history diversity was limited by the few donors.

Generated by immunoSEQ multiplex PCR, the TCRdb table keeps only in-frame clones and is missing some. The table has roughly 2.6 million clones, about 92% seen once. The chain carries TRBV12-5 and TRBJ1-5; possible D gene TRBD1, 5 bases. This TCR came from a man aged 18 to 29 in good health. Sequencing input: naive CD4+ T cells sorted from blood. Indicated subset: CD45RA+ positively selected. The DNA of the CDR3 is TGTGCTAGTGGTTCAACCACCCATACCCAGGGTAACAATCAGCCCCAGCATTTT. Its protein is CASGSTTHTQGNNQPQHF. The whole variable domain, filled in from reference TRBV12-5 and TRBJ1-5, reads DARVTQTPRHKVTEMGQEVTMRCQPILGHNTVFWYRQTMMQGLELLAYFRNRAPLDDSGMPKDRFSAEMPDATLATLKIQPSEPRDSAVYFCASGSTTHTQGNNQPQHFGDGTRLSIL.